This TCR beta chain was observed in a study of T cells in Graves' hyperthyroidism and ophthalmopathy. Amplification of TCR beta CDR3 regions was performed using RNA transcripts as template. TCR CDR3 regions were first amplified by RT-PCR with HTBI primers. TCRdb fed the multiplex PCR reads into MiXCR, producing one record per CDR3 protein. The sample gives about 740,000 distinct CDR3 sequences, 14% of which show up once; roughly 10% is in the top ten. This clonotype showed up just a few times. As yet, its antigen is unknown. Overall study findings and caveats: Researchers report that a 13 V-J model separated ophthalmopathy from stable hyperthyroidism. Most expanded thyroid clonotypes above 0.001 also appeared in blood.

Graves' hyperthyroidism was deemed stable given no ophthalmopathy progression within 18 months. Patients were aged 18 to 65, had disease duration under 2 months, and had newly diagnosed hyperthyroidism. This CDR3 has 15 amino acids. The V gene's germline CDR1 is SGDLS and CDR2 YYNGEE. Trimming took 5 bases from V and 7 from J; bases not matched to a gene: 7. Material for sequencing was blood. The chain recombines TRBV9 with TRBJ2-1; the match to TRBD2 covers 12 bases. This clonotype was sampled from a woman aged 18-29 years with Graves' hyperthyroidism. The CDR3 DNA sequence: TGTGCCAGCAGTGCGACTAGCGGGAGTGGGAATGAGCAGTTCTTC. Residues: CASSATSGSGNEQFF.